Below, 17 T cell receptor beta chains from the same sample are listed, as sequenced in a study of long-term antiretroviral therapy in people with HIV. The libraries were made with immunoSEQ v3.0 at survey level. Libraries were prepared by immunoSEQ multiplex PCR; TCRdb keeps only in-frame clonotypes and omits some of them. The sample contains about 18,000 clones, 80% to 90% of which appear only once. The input for sequencing was unsorted PBMCs, taken 0.6 years after starting antiretroviral therapy. The receptors originated from a young woman with HIV.

The rearrangement joins TRBV2 to TRBJ1-5; 7 positions agree with TRBD1. The CDR3 covers 15 residues. CDR1 is SNHLY and CDR2 is FYNNEI in the germline V gene. V was pared by 6 bases and J by 3 bases, with 8 bases of the junction left unmatched. The CDR3 is CASSAGQNFNQPQHF. CDR3 nucleotides: TGTGCCAGCAGCGCGGGACAGAATTTCAATCAGCCCCAGCATTTT.

The gene calls are TRBV9 and TRBJ2-5; D may be TRBD1 or TRBD2 (5 bases each). Germline V gene lookup returns CDR1 SGDLS and CDR2 YYNGEE. The CDR3 length is 13 residues. V was shortened by 0 bases and J by 4 bases, with 7 bases between the two germline ends. CDR3 loop: CASSVAGGETQYF. CDR3 bases: TGTGCCAGCAGCGTAGCTGGGGGAGAGACCCAGTACTTC.

The rearrangement joins TRBV13 to TRBJ2-2; no clear D. Germline V gene sequence: CDR1 PRHDT, CDR2 FYEKMQ (reference sequence). The CDR3 totals 12 residues. Trimming took 5 bases from V and 6 from J, leaving 7 bases between them. The CDR3 protein is CASSPTAGELFF. The CDR3 DNA is TGTGCCAGCAGCCCAACGGCCGGGGAGCTGTTTTTT.

The chain is built from TRBV28 and TRBJ2-3; no definite D call. Trimming stripped 3 bases from V and 4 bases from J, with 5 bases between. The germline V gene encodes CDR1 MDHEN and CDR2 SYDVKM. This CDR3 has 12 amino acids. The CDR3 sequence is CASSLFSDTQYF. The CDR3 bases are TGTGCCAGCAGTTTGTTCTCAGATACGCAGTATTTT.

The chain carries TRBV15 and TRBJ2-3; D is unclear. The germline V gene has CDR1 LNHNV and CDR2 YYDKDF (reference sequence). Trimming stripped 1 base from V and 1 base from J, with 3 bases between. The CDR3 runs to 13 residues. This chain's CDR3 is CATSRGGTDTQYF. Here the CDR3 DNA reads TGTGCCACCAGCAGAGGTGGCACAGATACGCAGTATTTT.

The J gene is TRBJ2-7, the V gene TRBV2, with no clear D. Germline V gene lookup returns CDR1 SNHLY and CDR2 FYNNEI. The CDR3 loop spans 13 amino acids. Trimming cost V 10 bases and J 2 bases, with 15 bases left between them. In DNA, the CDR3 is TGTGCCACCAGACTTGACCTAGCCTACGAGCAGTACTTC. As protein: CATRLDLAYEQYF. The whole variable domain, filled in from reference TRBV2 and TRBJ2-7, reads EPEVTQTPSHQVTQMGQEVILRCVPISNHLYFYWYRQILGQKVEFLVSFYNNEISEKSEIFDDQFSVERPDGSNFTLKIRSTKLEDSAMYFCATRLDLAYEQYFGPGTRLTVT.

The V and J genes are TRBV9 and TRBJ1-2; 12 positions agree with TRBD1. With 0 bases clipped from V and 0 bases from J, the junction kept 6 bases outside the gene matches. The CDR3 is 18 amino acids. The germline gives CDR1 SGDLS, CDR2 YYNGEE. The CDR3 region has the DNA TGTGCCAGCAGCGTAGAGTCGGGACAGGGGGCGCCTAACTATGGCTACACCTTC. Its translation is CASSVESGQGAPNYGYTF.

The CDR3 region has the DNA TGTGCCAGCTCACCTGGGACAGGGGGTGAATACGAGCAGTACTTC. Amino acids: CASSPGTGGEYEQYF. The V and J genes are TRBV18 and TRBJ2-7; 11 nucleotides line up with TRBD1. CDR3 size: 15 residues. Germline trimming cut 3 bases from V and 4 bases from J; bases unmatched to any gene: 5. Germline V gives CDR1 KGHSH, CDR2 LQKENI.

The sample holds one count of this clone. The chain couples TRBV5-6 to TRBJ1-5; unclear D gene. This CDR3 is 12 amino acids long. V lost 2 bases to trimming and J lost 7 bases, with 7 bases between them. The germline V gene has CDR1 SGHDT and CDR2 YYEEEE. The CDR3 nucleotides are TGTGCCAGCAGCTTTGGTAACCAGCCCCAGCATTTT. Its protein is CASSFGNQPQHF.

This chain joins TRBV4-2 and TRBJ1-4; D gene unclear. The germline gives CDR1 LGHNA, CDR2 YNFKEQ. This CDR3 has 14 residues. Trimming cost V 4 bases and J 8 bases, with 14 bases left between them. The CDR3 nucleotides read TGTGCCAGCAGCCCCCGGACTGGTTGGGAAAAACTGTTTTTT. Protein sequence: CASSPRTGWEKLFF.

This sequence joins TRBV27 and TRBJ2-7, with D hard to call. The germline CDR1 and CDR2 sequences are MNHEY and SMNVEV (reference sequence). CDR3 length equals 14 residues. The germline V and J ends were trimmed by 3 bases and 3 bases, with 12 bases remaining between them. CDR3 residues: CASSFSSSLYEQYF. Here the CDR3 DNA reads TGTGCCAGCAGTTTCAGTAGTAGCCTCTACGAGCAGTACTTC.

By share, this clone counts as medium-sized (0.01 to 0.1%). V gene TRBV7-9 combines with J gene TRBJ1-2, with 9 nucleotides matching TRBD1. J gave up 8 bases and V 5 bases, and 12 bases lay outside the gene matches. CDR1 is SEHNR and CDR2 is FQNEAQ in the germline V gene (reference sequence). The CDR3 length is 15 residues. The CDR3 reads CASSHTGGRRRGYTF. The CDR3 nucleotides read TGTGCCAGCAGCCATACAGGGGGCCGACGGAGGGGCTACACCTTC.

The CDR3 nucleotides read TGTGCCAGCTCATCAAGGGCCGGGACAGAATCCTATGGCTACACCTTC. Translating it yields CASSSRAGTESYGYTF. The V gene is TRBV9, the J gene TRBJ1-2; 7 bases align to TRBD1. This CDR3 is 16 amino acids long. The germline CDR1 and CDR2 sequences are SGDLS and YYNGEE. Germline trimming cut 7 bases from V and 4 bases from J; bases unmatched to any gene: 16.

The genes are TRBV5-4 and TRBJ2-7; 7 nucleotides agree with TRBD1. V was pared by 0 bases and J by 4 bases, with 7 bases of the junction left unmatched. The CDR3 length is 15 residues. CDR1 SGHNT and CDR2 YYREEE come from the germline V gene (reference sequence). Written as DNA, the CDR3 is TGTGCCAGCAGCTTGGGGGGGCCAGGGGGTTACGAGCAGTACTTC. It encodes CASSLGGPGGYEQYF.

The chain employs TRBV28 and TRBJ2-5; D not resolved. V lost 8 bases and J lost 5, with 6 bases in between. The CDR3 length is 10 residues. From germline, CDR1 is MDHEN and CDR2 SYDVKM. The DNA for the CDR3 is TGTGCCAGCTCCGGTGAGACCCAGTACTTC. It is translated as CASSGETQYF.

The genes are TRBV5-4 and TRBJ2-7; D could derive from TRBD1 or TRBD2 (5 bases each). The CDR3 has 13 amino acids. V was clipped by 2 bases and J by 2 bases, with 8 bases between them. The germline V gene has CDR1 SGHNT and CDR2 YYREEE (reference sequence). The CDR3: CASSFGGAYEQYF. The DNA for the CDR3 is TGTGCCAGCAGCTTTGGGGGAGCCTACGAGCAGTACTTC.

This clone is judged medium-sized. The sample contains more than one DNA sequence encoding this CDR3. The rearrangement joins TRBV27 to TRBJ1-2; D uncertain. The CDR3 spans 13 residues. Looked up from germline, CDR1 is MNHEY and CDR2 is SMNVEV (reference sequence). V was cut by 2 bases and J by 3 bases, with 7 bases left in between. CDR3 in DNA: TGTGCCAGCAGTTTAGGCGGGCACTATGGCTACACCTTC. The encoded protein is CASSLGGHYGYTF.